The 22 T cell receptor beta chains listed next were all sequenced from one sample in a study of blood T cell repertoires in COVID-19. The table came from immunoSEQ multiplex PCR; TCRdb's copy has only in-frame clones and leaves some out. The table has around 480,000 clones, about nine tenths seen once. The sample comprised PBMCs or T cells enriched from blood (not recorded which). The source is a woman aged 18-29 years who had recovered from COVID-19.

This rearrangement joins TRBV7-2 to TRBJ2-5, with TRBD2 identical over 8 bases. V gave up 2 bases and J gave up 4 bases; unmatched junction bases: 6. Germline V gives CDR1 SGHTA, CDR2 FQGNSA. The CDR3 has 15 residues. CDR3 DNA sequence: TGTGCCAGCAGCTTATTCGGGGGGGCCCCAGAGACCCAGTACTTC. It yields the protein CASSLFGGAPETQYF.

This chain links TRBV18 with TRBJ1-2; D remains ambiguous. This CDR3 has 14 residues. Germline loops: CDR1 KGHSH, CDR2 LQKENI. Trimming removed 2 bases from V and 4 bases from J, with 11 bases in between. This CDR3 is CASSPSLEAYGYTF. CDR3 nucleotides: TGTGCCAGCTCACCATCTTTAGAGGCCTATGGCTACACCTTC.

V gene TRBV7-9 combines with J gene TRBJ1-2, with 9 bases identical to TRBD1. The CDR3 totals 15 residues. The V gene end was trimmed by 5 bases and the J gene end by 5 bases; junction bases not matched to a gene: 9. Germline CDR1 and CDR2: SEHNR and FQNEAQ (reference sequence). CDR3 DNA sequence: TGTGCCAGCAGCGATTCCGGGACAGGGAGTTATGGCTACACCTTC. The encoded protein is CASSDSGTGSYGYTF. The whole variable domain, remainder taken from reference TRBV7-9 and TRBJ1-2, is DTGVSQNPRHKITKRGQNVTFRCDPISEHNRLYWYRQTLGQGPEFLTYFQNEAQLEKSRLLSDRFSAERPKGSFSTLEIQRTEQGDSAMYLCASSDSGTGSYGYTFGSGTRLTVV.

The V call is TRBV4-2, the J call TRBJ1-1; D is unresolved. The CDR3 is 14 residues long. Germline V CDR1 and CDR2: LGHNA, YNFKEQ. Trimming stripped 1 base from V and 7 bases from J, with 13 bases between. CDR3 bases: TGTGCCAGCAGCCAAGTAGGGCCCGGAGGTGAAGCTTTCTTT. Protein product: CASSQVGPGGEAFF.

This sequence joins TRBV4-2 and TRBJ2-3, with 8 bases identical to TRBD2. From germline, CDR1 is LGHNA and CDR2 YNFKEQ. The trim removed 4 bases at V and 6 bases at J, leaving 9 bases unmatched. This CDR3 region has 15 residues. The CDR3 here is CASSLTGGAADTQYF. The CDR3 region has the DNA TGTGCCAGCAGCCTCACGGGGGGGGCGGCGGATACGCAGTATTTT.

The chain uses TRBV27 and TRBJ1-2, with TRBD1 identical over 11 bases. Germline CDR1 and CDR2: MNHEY and SMNVEV (reference sequence). There are 15 residues in the CDR3. The junction had 3 bases not matched to a gene; V was cut back by 2 bases and J by 4 bases. The CDR3 DNA reads TGTGCCAGCAGTTTAAGGACAGGGGGCAGCTATGGCTACACCTTC. Translating it yields CASSLRTGGSYGYTF.

Written as DNA, the CDR3 is TGTGCCAGCAGCCTAATGAAGGGTGGGGGGACCGAGCAGTACTTC. Its protein product is CASSLMKGGGTEQYF. V usage is TRBV7-2 and J usage is TRBJ2-7, with D possibly being TRBD2 (6 bases). V was cut by 5 bases and J by 6 bases, with 20 bases left in between. CDR3 length equals 15 residues. Looked up from germline, CDR1 is SGHTA and CDR2 is FQGNSA.

In its sample, this clone was seen a few times. Other DNA sequences in the same sample also yield this CDR3. This chain connects TRBV12-3 or TRBV12-4 to TRBJ1-5, with D unresolved. The germline V and J ends were trimmed by 3 bases and 3 bases, with 6 bases remaining between them. This CDR3 has 13 amino acids. CDR3 sequence: CASSFTVNQPQHF. The DNA of the CDR3 is TGTGCCAGCAGTTTCACGGTCAATCAGCCCCAGCATTTT.

DNA of the CDR3: TGTGCCATCAGTGAGCTGGGACAGGGAATAGGTTATCCCACAGATACGCAGTATTTT. This translates into CAISELGQGIGYPTDTQYF. This rearrangement joins TRBV10-3 to TRBJ2-3; TRBD1 matches 9 bases. The CDR3 is 19 residues long. CDR1 and CDR2 (germline): ENHRY, SYGVKD. The V gene end was trimmed by 2 bases and the J gene end by 2 bases; junction bases not matched to a gene: 14.

The chain employs TRBV19 and TRBJ2-7, with D uncertain. Germline V gene data show CDR1 as LNHDA and CDR2 as SQIVND (reference sequence). Trimming removed 8 bases from V and 0 bases from J, with 14 bases in between. The CDR3 has 14 amino acids. The CDR3 region has the DNA TGTGCCAGTCGCCTAAACCCCAACTCCTACGAGCAGTACTTC. Residues: CASRLNPNSYEQYF.

V and J are TRBV7-9 and TRBJ1-1; no clear D gene. Germline V gene data show CDR1 as SEHNR and CDR2 as FQNEAQ (reference sequence). This CDR3 is 11 amino acids long. V was trimmed by 7 bases and J by 8 bases, leaving 11 bases between them. The CDR3 sequence is CASTVTTEAFF. As DNA, the CDR3 is TGTGCCAGCACCGTAACTACAGAAGCTTTCTTT. Supplemented by reference TRBV7-9 and TRBJ1-1, the full variable domain reads DTGVSQNPRHKITKRGQNVTFRCDPISEHNRLYWYRQTLGQGPEFLTYFQNEAQLEKSRLLSDRFSAERPKGSFSTLEIQRTEQGDSAMYLCASTVTTEAFFGQGTRLTVV.

The chain recombines TRBV9 with TRBJ1-1; the D is unclear. Trimming cost V 1 base and J 1 base, with 8 bases left between them. The CDR3 runs 14 residues. Germline assignment: CDR1 SGDLS and CDR2 YYNGEE. CDR3 in amino acids: CASSVTVTNTEAFF. The CDR3 nucleotides are TGTGCCAGCAGCGTAACGGTTACGAACACTGAAGCTTTCTTT.

The V and J genes are TRBV5-1 and TRBJ2-2; D is perhaps TRBD1 (6 bases). This CDR3 contains 14 residues. Trimming pared 6 bases from V and 5 bases from J, leaving 14 bases between. Germline V gives CDR1 SGHRS, CDR2 YFSETQ. CDR3 sequence: CASILGAGTGELFF. The CDR3 DNA follows: TGCGCCAGCATATTGGGGGCCGGGACCGGGGAGCTGTTTTTT.

V usage is TRBV19 and J usage is TRBJ1-5; no clear D gene. V lost 3 bases and J 2 bases, leaving 8 bases between the germline ends. Germline assignment: CDR1 LNHDA and CDR2 SQIVND (reference sequence). CDR3 length equals 14 residues. For the CDR3, the DNA is TGTGCCAGTAGTATGACGCAGGGCAATCAGCCCCAGCATTTT. Its translation is CASSMTQGNQPQHF.

The rearrangement uses TRBV2 and TRBJ1-3; 7 nucleotides agree with TRBD1. Germline CDR1 SNHLY, CDR2 FYNNEI. The CDR3 spans 15 residues. Unmatched junction bases numbered 1, after V lost 2 bases and J lost 0 bases. In DNA, the CDR3 is TGTGCCAGCAGTGAACACAGGGGCTCTGGAAACACCATATATTTT. Its protein is CASSEHRGSGNTIYF.

The rearrangement joins TRBV20-1 to TRBJ2-7; TRBD1 matches 7 bases. This CDR3 is built from 11 residues. The ends lost 5 bases at V and 4 bases at J; junction bases unmatched: 2. Germline assignment: CDR1 DFQATT and CDR2 SNEGSKA (reference sequence). The CDR3 spells CSARQGYEQYF. The CDR3 DNA reads as TGCAGTGCTCGACAGGGTTACGAGCAGTACTTC.

The V call is TRBV29-1, the J call TRBJ2-1, with D perhaps TRBD2 (6 bases). The CDR3 totals 15 residues. The germline V gene encodes CDR1 SQVTM and CDR2 ANQGSEA. The CDR3 DNA follows: TGCAGTCTCATCCGCCAGGGAGGCCCCTACAATGAGCAGTTCTTC. It is translated as CSLIRQGGPYNEQFF.

V usage is TRBV18 and J usage is TRBJ2-7; 10 nucleotides align to TRBD1. This CDR3 is 16 amino acids long. From germline, CDR1 is KGHSH and CDR2 LQKENI. Trimming cost V 4 bases and J 5 bases; bases outside gene matches: 11. The CDR3 loop reads CASSRNPGTGVDEQYF. CDR3 bases: TGTGCCAGCTCACGGAATCCCGGGACAGGGGTCGACGAGCAGTACTTC.

The chain recombines TRBV9 with TRBJ2-5, with D tentatively TRBD2 (5 bases). The CDR3 loop spans 15 amino acids. Germline V lookup: CDR1 SGDLS, CDR2 YYNGEE. V lost 0 bases to trimming and J lost 5 bases, with 14 bases between them. The CDR3 bases are TGTGCCAGCAGCGTAGGCCCGGGTCGGGGTGAGACCCAGTACTTC. It yields the protein CASSVGPGRGETQYF.

The V and J genes are TRBV25-1 and TRBJ2-7; D remains unclear. The CDR3 runs to 15 residues. V gave up 4 bases and J gave up 2 bases, with 15 bases separating them. The germline CDR1 and CDR2 sequences are MGHDK and SYGVNS. CDR3 sequence: CASSVALGGPYEQYF. CDR3 in DNA: TGTGCCAGCAGTGTTGCCCTAGGCGGCCCCTACGAGCAGTACTTC.

The chain recombines TRBV2 with TRBJ1-4; a weak D match, TRBD1 (6 bases). Germline-derived CDR1 and CDR2 are SNHLY and FYNNEI. This CDR3 region has 12 residues. V lost 5 bases and J 14 bases, leaving 15 bases between the germline ends. CDR3 protein: CASSSTLDRLFF. Here the CDR3 DNA reads TGTGCCAGCAGTTCGACCCTCGACAGGCTGTTTTTT.

V usage is TRBV5-1 and J usage is TRBJ1-1, with no clear D. Germline CDR1 and CDR2: SGHRS and YFSETQ. This CDR3 comprises 14 residues. With 3 bases removed from V and 0 bases from J, the gap between germline ends came to 9 bases. The chain's CDR3 is CASSSGSMNTEAFF. CDR3 sequence (DNA): TGCGCCAGCAGCTCGGGTTCAATGAACACTGAAGCTTTCTTT. Complete variable domain (other parts from reference TRBV5-1 and TRBJ1-1): KAGVTQTPRYLIKTRGQQVTLSCSPISGHRSVSWYQQTPGQGLQFLFEYFSETQRNKGNFPGRFSGRQFSNSRSEMNVSTLELGDSALYLCASSSGSMNTEAFFGQGTRLTVV.